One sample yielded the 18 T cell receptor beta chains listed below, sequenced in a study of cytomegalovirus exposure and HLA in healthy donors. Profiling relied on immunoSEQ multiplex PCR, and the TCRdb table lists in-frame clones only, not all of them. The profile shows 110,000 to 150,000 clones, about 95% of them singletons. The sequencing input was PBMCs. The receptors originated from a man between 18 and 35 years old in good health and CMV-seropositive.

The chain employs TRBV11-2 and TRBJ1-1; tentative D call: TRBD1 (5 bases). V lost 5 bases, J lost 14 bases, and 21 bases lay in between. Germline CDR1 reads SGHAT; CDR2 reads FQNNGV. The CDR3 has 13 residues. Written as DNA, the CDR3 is TGTGCCAGCAGCCGCCCCCCCTTACCCCGGACATTCTTT. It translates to CASSRPPLPRTFF.

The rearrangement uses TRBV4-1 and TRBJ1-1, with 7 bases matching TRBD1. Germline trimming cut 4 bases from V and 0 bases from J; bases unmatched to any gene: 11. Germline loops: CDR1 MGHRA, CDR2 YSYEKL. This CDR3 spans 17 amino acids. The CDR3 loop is CASSLTGVSPMNTEAFF. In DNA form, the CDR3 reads TGCGCCAGCAGCCTTACAGGGGTCTCCCCCATGAACACTGAAGCTTTCTTT.

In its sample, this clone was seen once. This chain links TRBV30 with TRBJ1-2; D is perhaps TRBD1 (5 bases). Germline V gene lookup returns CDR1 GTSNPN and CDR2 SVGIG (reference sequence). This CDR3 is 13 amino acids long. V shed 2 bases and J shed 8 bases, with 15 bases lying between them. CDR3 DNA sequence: TGTGCCTGGAGTACCGGGGGATTTAGAGGCTACACCTTC. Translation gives CAWSTGGFRGYTF.

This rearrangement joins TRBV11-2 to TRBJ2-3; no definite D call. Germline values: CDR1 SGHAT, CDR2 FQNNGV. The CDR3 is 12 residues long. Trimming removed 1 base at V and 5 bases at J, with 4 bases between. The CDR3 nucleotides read TGTGCCAGCAGCTTAGGCGGAGATACGCAGTATTTT. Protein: CASSLGGDTQYF.

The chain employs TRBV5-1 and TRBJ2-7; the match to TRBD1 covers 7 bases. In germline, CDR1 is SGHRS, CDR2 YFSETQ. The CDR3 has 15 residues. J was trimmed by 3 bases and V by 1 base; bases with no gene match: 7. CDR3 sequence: CASSLLTGADYEQYF. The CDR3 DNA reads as TGCGCCAGCAGCTTGCTTACAGGGGCAGACTACGAGCAGTACTTC.

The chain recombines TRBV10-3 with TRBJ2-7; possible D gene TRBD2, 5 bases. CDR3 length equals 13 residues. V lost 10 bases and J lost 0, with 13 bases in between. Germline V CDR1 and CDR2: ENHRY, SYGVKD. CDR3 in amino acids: CATQTGISYEQYF. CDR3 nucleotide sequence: TGTGCCACACAGACGGGGATCTCCTACGAGCAGTACTTC.

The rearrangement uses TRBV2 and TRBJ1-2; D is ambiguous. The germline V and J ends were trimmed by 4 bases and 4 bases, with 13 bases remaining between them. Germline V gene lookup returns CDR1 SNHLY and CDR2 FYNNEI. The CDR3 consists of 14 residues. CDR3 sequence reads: CASSAGVGPYGYTF. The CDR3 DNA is TGTGCCAGCAGTGCTGGTGTCGGTCCCTATGGCTACACCTTC.

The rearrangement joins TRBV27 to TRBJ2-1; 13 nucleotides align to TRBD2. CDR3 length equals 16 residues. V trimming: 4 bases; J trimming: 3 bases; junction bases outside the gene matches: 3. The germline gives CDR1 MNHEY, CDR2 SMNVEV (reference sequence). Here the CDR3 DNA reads TGTGCCAGCAGTTGGGGGACTAGCGGGAACTACAATGAGCAGTTCTTC. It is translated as CASSWGTSGNYNEQFF.

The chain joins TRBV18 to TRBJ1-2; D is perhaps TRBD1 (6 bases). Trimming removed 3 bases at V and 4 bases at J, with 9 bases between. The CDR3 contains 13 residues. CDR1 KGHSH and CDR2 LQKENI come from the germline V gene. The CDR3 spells CASSPETGYGYTF. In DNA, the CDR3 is TGTGCCAGCTCACCTGAGACAGGCTATGGCTACACCTTC.

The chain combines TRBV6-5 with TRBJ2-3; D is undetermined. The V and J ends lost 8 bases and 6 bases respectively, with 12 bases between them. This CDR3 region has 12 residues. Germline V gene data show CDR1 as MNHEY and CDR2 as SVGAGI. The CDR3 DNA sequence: TGTGCCAGCCAATCCCAATTCGATACGCAGTATTTT. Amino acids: CASQSQFDTQYF.

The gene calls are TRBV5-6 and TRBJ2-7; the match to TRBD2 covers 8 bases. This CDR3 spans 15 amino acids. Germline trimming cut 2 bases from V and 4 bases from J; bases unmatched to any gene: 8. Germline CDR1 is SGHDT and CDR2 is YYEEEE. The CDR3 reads CASSFSRLAPYEQYF. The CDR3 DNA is TGTGCCAGCAGCTTTTCGCGACTAGCGCCGTACGAGCAGTACTTC.

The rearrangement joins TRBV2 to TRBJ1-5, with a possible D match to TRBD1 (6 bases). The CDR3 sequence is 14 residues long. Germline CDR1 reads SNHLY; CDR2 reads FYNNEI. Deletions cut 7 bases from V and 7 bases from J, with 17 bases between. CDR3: CASNPGQYGQPQHF. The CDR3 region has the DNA TGTGCCAGCAATCCTGGACAGTATGGGCAGCCCCAGCATTTT.

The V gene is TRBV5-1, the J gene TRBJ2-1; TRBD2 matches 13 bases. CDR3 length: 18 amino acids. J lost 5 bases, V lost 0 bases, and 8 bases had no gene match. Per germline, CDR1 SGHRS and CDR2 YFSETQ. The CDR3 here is CASSLGLAGGVSHNEQFF. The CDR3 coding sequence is TGCGCCAGCAGCTTGGGACTAGCGGGAGGAGTGAGCCACAATGAGCAGTTCTTC. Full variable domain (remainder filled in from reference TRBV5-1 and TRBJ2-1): KAGVTQTPRYLIKTRGQQVTLSCSPISGHRSVSWYQQTPGQGLQFLFEYFSETQRNKGNFPGRFSGRQFSNSRSEMNVSTLELGDSALYLCASSLGLAGGVSHNEQFFGPGTRLTVL.

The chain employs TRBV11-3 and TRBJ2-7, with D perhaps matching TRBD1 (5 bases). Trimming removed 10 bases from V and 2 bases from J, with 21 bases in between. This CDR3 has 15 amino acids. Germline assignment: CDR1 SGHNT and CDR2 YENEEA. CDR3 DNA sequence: TGTGCCAAATCCTCCCCAGGGCAGCCTACCTACGAGCAGTACTTC. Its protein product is CAKSSPGQPTYEQYF.

In DNA form, the CDR3 reads TGTGCCAGCAGCCGACCTGAAGCGGGGGTCACCGGGGAGCTGTTTTTT. Amino acids: CASSRPEAGVTGELFF. This chain joins TRBV7-9 and TRBJ2-2; 8 bases map to TRBD2. The length of the CDR3 is 16 residues. Germline CDR1 reads SEHNR; CDR2 reads FQNEAQ (reference sequence). Unmatched junction bases numbered 9, after V lost 5 bases and J lost 4 bases.

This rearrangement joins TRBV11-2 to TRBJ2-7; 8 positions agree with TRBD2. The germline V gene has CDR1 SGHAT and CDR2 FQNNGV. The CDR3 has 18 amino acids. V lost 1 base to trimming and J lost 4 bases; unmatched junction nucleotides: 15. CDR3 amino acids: CASSLVIFGSGRIYEQYF. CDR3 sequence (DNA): TGTGCCAGCAGCTTAGTGATATTTGGGAGCGGGAGAATTTACGAGCAGTACTTC.

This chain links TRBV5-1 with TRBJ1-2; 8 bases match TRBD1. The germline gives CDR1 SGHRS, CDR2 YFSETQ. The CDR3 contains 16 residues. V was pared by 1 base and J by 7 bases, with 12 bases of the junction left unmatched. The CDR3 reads CASSLSWGRGQRGYTF. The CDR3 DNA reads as TGCGCCAGCAGCTTGTCTTGGGGCAGGGGGCAGCGTGGCTACACCTTC.

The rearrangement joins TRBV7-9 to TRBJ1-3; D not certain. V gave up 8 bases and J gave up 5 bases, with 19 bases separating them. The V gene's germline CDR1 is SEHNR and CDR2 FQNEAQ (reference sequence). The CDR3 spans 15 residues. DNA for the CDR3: TGTGCCAGCGCGGAGGGAGTGAGTGGGCGAAACACCATATATTTT. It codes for CASAEGVSGRNTIYF.